The 9 T cell receptor beta chains in this list originate from one sample, sequenced in a study of blood T cell repertoires in COVID-19. The assay was immunoSEQ multiplex PCR, and TCRdb's table has in-frame clones only and misses some. The repertoire holds around 470,000 clones, with roughly nine tenths as singletons. The sequenced material came from peripheral blood. These receptors all come from a man between 18 and 29 years old with COVID-19, enrolled during active disease.

This rearrangement joins TRBV7-9 to TRBJ2-1; 10 nucleotides line up with TRBD2. The J segment lost 8 bases and the V segment lost 6 bases, leaving 13 bases of the junction unmatched. The CDR3 loop spans 16 amino acids. Per germline, CDR1 SEHNR and CDR2 FQNEAQ (reference sequence). CDR3 loop: CASRPGLAAPVDEQFF. The CDR3 nucleotides are TGTGCCAGCAGACCCGGACTAGCGGCCCCTGTGGATGAGCAGTTCTTC.

CDR3 loop: CASSQARGLYEQYF. The CDR3 DNA sequence: TGCGCCAGCAGCCAAGCTAGGGGGTTATACGAGCAGTACTTC. This rearrangement joins TRBV4-1 to TRBJ2-7; maybe TRBD1 (6 bases). Germline V gene sequence: CDR1 MGHRA, CDR2 YSYEKL. CDR3 length: 14 amino acids. V was pared by 1 base and J by 4 bases, with 11 bases between.

The gene calls are TRBV3-1 (or the pseudogene TRBV3-2) and TRBJ2-5; 10 bases fit TRBD2. This CDR3 region has 17 residues. V gave up 0 bases and J gave up 4 bases; unmatched junction bases: 8. CDR1 is LGHDT and CDR2 is YNNKEL in the germline V gene (reference sequence). The CDR3 bases are TGTGCCAGCAGCCAAGACAACCTAGCGGGGGCGGGAGAGACCCAGTACTTC. Residues: CASSQDNLAGAGETQYF.

The rearrangement joins TRBV27 to TRBJ2-5, with D perhaps TRBD1 (5 bases). Trimming removed 6 bases at V and 9 bases at J, with 14 bases between. The CDR3 length is 12 residues. Per the germline V gene, CDR1 is MNHEY and CDR2 is SMNVEV (reference sequence). CDR3 sequence reads: CASSPHSRAQYF. CDR3 sequence (DNA): TGTGCCAGCAGCCCCCACTCCAGGGCCCAGTACTTC.

The rearrangement links TRBV7-8 to TRBJ1-3, with 10 nucleotides matching TRBD1. V shed 3 bases and J 4 bases; nucleotides not matched to a gene: 12. The CDR3 length is 18 residues. CDR1 and CDR2 (germline): SGHVS, FQNEAQ. The CDR3 here is CASSFGRTGGLFGNTIYF. CDR3 DNA: TGTGCCAGCAGCTTTGGTCGGACAGGGGGTTTGTTCGGAAACACCATATATTTT.

This clone is a singleton in its sample. The rearrangement links TRBV5-1 to TRBJ2-2, with D perhaps TRBD2 (5 bases). The ends were cut back, 3 bases at V and 2 bases at J, with 11 bases in the middle. The CDR3 runs 15 residues. Germline values: CDR1 SGHRS, CDR2 YFSETQ. The CDR3 region is CASSSLARNTGELFF. Written as DNA, the CDR3 is TGCGCCAGCAGCTCCTTAGCGCGAAACACCGGGGAGCTGTTTTTT.

The chain couples TRBV6-1 to TRBJ2-3; TRBD2 matches 7 bases. The CDR3 totals 18 residues. V gave up 3 bases and J gave up 1 base; unmatched junction bases: 13. In germline, CDR1 is MNHNS, CDR2 SASEGT. DNA of the CDR3: TGTGCCAGCAGTGATCGCGGGGGAGAGCATGATCGCACAGATACGCAGTATTTT. Translated: CASSDRGGEHDRTDTQYF.

The chain has TRBV11-2 and TRBJ2-1, with a possible D match to TRBD2 (5 bases). Germline CDR1 SGHAT, CDR2 FQNNGV. This CDR3 contains 15 residues. V was trimmed by 5 bases and J by 2 bases, leaving 13 bases between them. This CDR3 is CASSELRGPYNEQFF. CDR3 nucleotide sequence: TGTGCCAGCAGCGAACTCCGCGGGCCCTACAATGAGCAGTTCTTC.

This clone was found once. The rearrangement links TRBV5-6 to TRBJ1-4; D uncertain. The CDR3 runs to 15 residues. Between the trimmed V and J ends, which lost 6 bases and 2 bases, there was a span of 14 bases. In germline, CDR1 is SGHDT, CDR2 YYEEEE. Here the CDR3 DNA reads TGTGCCAGCACCCCCAGAAGTGCTACTAATGAAAAACTGTTTTTT. This gives the protein CASTPRSATNEKLFF.